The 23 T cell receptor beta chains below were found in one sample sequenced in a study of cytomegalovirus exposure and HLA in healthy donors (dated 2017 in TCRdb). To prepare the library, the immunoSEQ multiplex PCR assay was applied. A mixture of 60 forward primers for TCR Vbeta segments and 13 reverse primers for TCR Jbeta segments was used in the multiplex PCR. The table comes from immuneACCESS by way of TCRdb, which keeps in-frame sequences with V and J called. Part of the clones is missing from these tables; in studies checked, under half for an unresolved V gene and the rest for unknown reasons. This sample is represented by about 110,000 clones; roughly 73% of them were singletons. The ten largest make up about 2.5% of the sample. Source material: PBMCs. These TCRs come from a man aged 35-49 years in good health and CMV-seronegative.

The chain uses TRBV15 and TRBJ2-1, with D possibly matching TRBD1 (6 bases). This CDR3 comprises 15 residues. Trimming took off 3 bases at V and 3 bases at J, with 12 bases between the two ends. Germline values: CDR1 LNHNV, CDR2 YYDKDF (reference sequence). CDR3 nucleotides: TGTGCCACCAGCAGGGCCCAGGGGATCTACAATGAGCAGTTCTTC. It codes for CATSRAQGIYNEQFF.

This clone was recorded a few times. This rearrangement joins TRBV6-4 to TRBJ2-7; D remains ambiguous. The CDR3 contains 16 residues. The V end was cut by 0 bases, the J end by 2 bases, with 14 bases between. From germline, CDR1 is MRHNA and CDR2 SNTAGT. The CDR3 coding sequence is TGTGCCAGCAGTGACTCGACATCTGCTTCAACCTACGAGCAGTACTTC. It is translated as CASSDSTSASTYEQYF.

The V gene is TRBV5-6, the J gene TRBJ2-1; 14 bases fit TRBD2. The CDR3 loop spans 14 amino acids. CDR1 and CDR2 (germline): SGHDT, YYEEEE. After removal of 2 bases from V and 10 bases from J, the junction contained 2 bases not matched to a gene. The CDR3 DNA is TGTGCCAGCAGCTTTCGGACTAGCGGGGGGGAGCAGTTCTTC. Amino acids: CASSFRTSGGEQFF.

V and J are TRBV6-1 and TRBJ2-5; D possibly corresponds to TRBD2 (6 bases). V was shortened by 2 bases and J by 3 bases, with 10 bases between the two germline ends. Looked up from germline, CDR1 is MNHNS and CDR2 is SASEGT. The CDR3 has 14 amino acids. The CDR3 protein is CASSETWREETQYF. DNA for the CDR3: TGTGCCAGCAGTGAAACGTGGAGGGAAGAGACCCAGTACTTC.

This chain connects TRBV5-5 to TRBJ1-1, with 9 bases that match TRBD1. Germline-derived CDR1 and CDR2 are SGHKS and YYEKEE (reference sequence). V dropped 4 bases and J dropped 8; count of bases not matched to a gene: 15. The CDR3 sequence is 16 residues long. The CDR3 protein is CASSLTGGQGIREAFF. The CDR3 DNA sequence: TGTGCCAGCAGCCTGACCGGGGGACAGGGTATTAGAGAAGCTTTCTTT. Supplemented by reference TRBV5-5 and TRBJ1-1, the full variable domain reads DAGVTQSPTHLIKTRGQQVTLRCSPISGHKSVSWYQQVLGQGPQFIFQYYEKEERGRGNFPDRFSARQFPNYSSELNVNALLLGDSALYLCASSLTGGQGIREAFFGQGTRLTVV.

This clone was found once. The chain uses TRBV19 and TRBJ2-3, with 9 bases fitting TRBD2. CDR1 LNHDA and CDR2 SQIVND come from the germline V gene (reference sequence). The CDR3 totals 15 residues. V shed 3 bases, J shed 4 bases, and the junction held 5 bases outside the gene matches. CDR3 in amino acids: CASSMGTSPADTQYF. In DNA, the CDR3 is TGTGCCAGTAGTATGGGGACTAGCCCAGCAGATACGCAGTATTTT. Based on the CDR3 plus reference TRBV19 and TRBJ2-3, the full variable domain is DGGITQSPKYLFRKEGQNVTLSCEQNLNHDAMYWYRQDPGQGLRLIYYSQIVNDFQKGDIAEGYSVSREKKESFPLTVTSAQKNPTAFYLCASSMGTSPADTQYFGPGTRLTVL.

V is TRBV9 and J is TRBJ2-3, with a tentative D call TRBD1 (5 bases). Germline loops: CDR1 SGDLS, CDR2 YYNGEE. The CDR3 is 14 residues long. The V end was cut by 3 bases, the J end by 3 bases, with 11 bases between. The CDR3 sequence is CASSDGAGTDTQYF. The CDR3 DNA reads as TGTGCCAGCAGCGATGGGGCCGGTACAGATACGCAGTATTTT.

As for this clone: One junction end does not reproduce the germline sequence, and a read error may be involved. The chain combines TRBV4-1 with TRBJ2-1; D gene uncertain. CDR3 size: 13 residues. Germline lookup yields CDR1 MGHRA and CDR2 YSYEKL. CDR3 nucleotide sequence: TGCGCCAGCAGCCATGCGTACTACGATGAGCAGTTCTTC. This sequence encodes CASSHAYYDEQFF.

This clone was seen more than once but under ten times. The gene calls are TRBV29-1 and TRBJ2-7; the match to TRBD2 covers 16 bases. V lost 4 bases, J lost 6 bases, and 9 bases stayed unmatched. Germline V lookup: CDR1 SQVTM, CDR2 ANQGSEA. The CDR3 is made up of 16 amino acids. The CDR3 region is CSVAGTSGGAISEQYF. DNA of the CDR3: TGCAGCGTTGCCGGGACTAGCGGGGGGGCGATCAGCGAGCAGTACTTC.

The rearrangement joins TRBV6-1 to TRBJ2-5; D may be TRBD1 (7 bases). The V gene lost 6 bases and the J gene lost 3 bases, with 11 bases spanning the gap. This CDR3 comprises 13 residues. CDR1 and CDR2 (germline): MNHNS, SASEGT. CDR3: CASREGAEETQYF. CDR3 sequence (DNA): TGTGCCAGCAGGGAGGGGGCGGAAGAGACCCAGTACTTC.

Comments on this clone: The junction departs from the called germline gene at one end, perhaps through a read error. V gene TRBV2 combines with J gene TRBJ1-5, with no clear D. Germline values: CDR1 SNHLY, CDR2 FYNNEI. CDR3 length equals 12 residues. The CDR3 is CASREDVEPQHF. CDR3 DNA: TGTGCCAGCAGGGAAGACGTAGAGCCCCAGCATTTT. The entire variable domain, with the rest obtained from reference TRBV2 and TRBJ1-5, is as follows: EPEVTQTPSHQVTQMGQEVILRCVPISNHLYFYWYRQILGQKVEFLVSFYNNEISEKSEIFDDQFSVERPDGSNFTLKIRSTKLEDSAMYFCASREDVEPQHFGDGTRLSIL.

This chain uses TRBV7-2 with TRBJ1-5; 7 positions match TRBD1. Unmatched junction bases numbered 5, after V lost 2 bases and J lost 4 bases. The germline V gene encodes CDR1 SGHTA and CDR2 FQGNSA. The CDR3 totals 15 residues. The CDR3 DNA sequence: TGTGCCAGCAGCTTAAATGGACAGGTTAATCAGCCCCAGCATTTT. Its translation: CASSLNGQVNQPQHF.

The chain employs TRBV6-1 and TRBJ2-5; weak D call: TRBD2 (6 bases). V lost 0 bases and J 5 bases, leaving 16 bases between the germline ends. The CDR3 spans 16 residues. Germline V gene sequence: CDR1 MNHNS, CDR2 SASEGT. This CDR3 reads CASSEARFPRGETQYF. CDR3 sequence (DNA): TGTGCCAGCAGTGAAGCGCGGTTTCCCCGGGGGGAGACCCAGTACTTC.

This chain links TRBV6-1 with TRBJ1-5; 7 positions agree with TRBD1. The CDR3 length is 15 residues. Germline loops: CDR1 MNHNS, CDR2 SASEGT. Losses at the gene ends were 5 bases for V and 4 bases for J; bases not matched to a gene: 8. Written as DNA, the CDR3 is TGTGCCAGCAGTCCCCTGGGACAGAGAAATCAGCCCCAGCATTTT. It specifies CASSPLGQRNQPQHF.

In DNA, the CDR3 is TGTGCCAGCAGCTTAGCTGCTAGCGGGGGTATAGAGTTCTTC. Translated: CASSLAASGGIEFF. The rearrangement links TRBV5-4 to TRBJ2-1; TRBD2 matches 10 bases. The V and J ends lost 2 bases and 14 bases, in that order; junction bases with no gene match: 10. The CDR3 has 14 amino acids. Germline CDR1 reads SGHNT; CDR2 reads YYREEE (reference sequence).

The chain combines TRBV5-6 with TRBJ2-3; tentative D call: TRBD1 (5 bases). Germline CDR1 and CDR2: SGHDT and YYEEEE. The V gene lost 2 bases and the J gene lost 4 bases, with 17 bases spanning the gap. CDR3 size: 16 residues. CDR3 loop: CASSLPWGRAPDTQYF. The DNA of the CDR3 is TGTGCCAGCAGCTTACCCTGGGGCAGGGCCCCAGATACGCAGTATTTT. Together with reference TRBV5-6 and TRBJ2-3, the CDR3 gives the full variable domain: DAGVTQSPTHLIKTRGQQVTLRCSPKSGHDTVSWYQQALGQGPQFIFQYYEEEERQRGNFPDRFSGHQFPNYSSELNVNALLLGDSALYLCASSLPWGRAPDTQYFGPGTRLTVL.

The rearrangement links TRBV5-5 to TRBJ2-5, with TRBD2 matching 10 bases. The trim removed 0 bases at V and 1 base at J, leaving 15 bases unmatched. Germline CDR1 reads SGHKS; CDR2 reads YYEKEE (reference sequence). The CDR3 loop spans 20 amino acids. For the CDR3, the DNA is TGTGCCAGCAGCTTGGTCCCCCGGCTAGCGGGGGCCAAGGGCCAAGAGACCCAGTACTTC. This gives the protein CASSLVPRLAGAKGQETQYF.

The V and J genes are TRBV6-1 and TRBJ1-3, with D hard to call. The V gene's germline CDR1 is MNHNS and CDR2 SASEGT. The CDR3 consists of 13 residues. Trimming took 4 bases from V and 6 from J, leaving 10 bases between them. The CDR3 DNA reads TGTGCCAGCAGTGGCGATAACGTAAACACCATATATTTT. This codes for CASSGDNVNTIYF.

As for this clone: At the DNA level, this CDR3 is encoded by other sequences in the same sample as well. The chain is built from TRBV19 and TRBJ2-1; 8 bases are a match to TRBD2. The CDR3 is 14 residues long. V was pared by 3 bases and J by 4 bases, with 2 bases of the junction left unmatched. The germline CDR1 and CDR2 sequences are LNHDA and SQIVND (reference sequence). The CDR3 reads CASSIGGGYNEQFF. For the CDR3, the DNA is TGTGCCAGTAGTATCGGGGGGGGTTACAATGAGCAGTTCTTC.

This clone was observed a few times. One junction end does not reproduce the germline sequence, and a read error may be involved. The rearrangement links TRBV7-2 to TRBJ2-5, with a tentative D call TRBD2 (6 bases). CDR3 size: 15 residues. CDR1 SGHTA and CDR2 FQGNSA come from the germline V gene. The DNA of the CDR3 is TGTGCCAGCAGCATAGCCGGGACTTCGCGGGAGACCCAGTACTTC. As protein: CASSIAGTSRETQYF.

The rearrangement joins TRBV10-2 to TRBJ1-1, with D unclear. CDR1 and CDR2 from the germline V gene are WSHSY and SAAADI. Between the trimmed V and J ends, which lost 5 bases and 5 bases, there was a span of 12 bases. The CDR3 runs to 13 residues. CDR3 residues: CASSRDTYTEAFF. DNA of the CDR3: TGCGCCAGCAGTCGTGACACTTATACTGAAGCTTTCTTT.

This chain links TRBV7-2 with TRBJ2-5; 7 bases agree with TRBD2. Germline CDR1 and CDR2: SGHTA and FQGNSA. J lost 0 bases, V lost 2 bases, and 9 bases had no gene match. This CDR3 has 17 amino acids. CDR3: CASSLLGLAVYQETQYF. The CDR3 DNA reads TGTGCCAGCAGCTTACTTGGCCTAGCGGTATACCAAGAGACCCAGTACTTC. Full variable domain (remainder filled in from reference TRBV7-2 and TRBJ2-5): GAGVSQSPSNKVTEKGKDVELRCDPISGHTALYWYRQSLGQGLEFLIYFQGNSAPDKSGLPSDRFSAERTGGSVSTLTIQRTQQEDSAVYLCASSLLGLAVYQETQYFGPGTRLLVL.

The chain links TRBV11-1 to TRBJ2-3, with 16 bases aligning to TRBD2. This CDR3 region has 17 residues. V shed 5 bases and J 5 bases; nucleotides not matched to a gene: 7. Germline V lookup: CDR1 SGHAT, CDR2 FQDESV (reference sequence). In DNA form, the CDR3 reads TGTGCCAGCAGCCTGGGGACTAGCGGGGGGGGAAGAGATACGCAGTATTTT. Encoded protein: CASSLGTSGGGRDTQYF.